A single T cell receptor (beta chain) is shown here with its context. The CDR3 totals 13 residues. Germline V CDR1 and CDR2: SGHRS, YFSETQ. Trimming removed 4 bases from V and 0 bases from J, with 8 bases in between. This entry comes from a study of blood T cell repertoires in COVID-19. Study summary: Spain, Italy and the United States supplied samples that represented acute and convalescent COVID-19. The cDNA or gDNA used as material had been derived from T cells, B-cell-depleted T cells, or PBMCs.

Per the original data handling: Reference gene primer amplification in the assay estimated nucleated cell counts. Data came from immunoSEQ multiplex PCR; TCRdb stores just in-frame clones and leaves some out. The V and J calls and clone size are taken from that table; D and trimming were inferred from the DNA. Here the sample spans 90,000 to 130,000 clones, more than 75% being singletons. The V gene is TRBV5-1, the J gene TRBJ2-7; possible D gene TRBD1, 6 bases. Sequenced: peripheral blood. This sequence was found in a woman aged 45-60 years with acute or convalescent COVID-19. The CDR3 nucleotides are TGCGCCAGCAGCCAGGGGAGCTCCTACGAGCAGTACTTC. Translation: CASSQGSSYEQYF. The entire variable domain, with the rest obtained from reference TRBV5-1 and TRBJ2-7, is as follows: KAGVTQTPRYLIKTRGQQVTLSCSPISGHRSVSWYQQTPGQGLQFLFEYFSETQRNKGNFPGRFSGRQFSNSRSEMNVSTLELGDSALYLCASSQGSSYEQYFGPGTRLTVT.